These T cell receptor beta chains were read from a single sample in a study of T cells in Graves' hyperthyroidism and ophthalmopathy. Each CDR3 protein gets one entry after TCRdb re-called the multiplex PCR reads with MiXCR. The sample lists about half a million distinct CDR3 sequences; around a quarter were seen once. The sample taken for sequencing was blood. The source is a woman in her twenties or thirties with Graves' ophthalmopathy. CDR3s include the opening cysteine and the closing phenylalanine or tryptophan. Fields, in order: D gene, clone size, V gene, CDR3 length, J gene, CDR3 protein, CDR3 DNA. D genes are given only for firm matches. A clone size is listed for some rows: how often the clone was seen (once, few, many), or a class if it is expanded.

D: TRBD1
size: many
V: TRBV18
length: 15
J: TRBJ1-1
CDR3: CASSWKTGRGTEAFF
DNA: TGTGCCAGCTCATGGAAGACAGGGAGGGGTACTGAAGCTTTCTTT

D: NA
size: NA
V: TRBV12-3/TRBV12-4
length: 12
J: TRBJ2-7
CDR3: CASCQGRYEQYF
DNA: TGTGCCAGCTGCCAGGGAAGGTACGAGCAGTACTTC

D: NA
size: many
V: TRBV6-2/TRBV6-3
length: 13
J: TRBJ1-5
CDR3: CASSYFREPLQHF
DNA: TGTGCCAGCAGTTACTTTCGAGAGCCTCTCCAGCATTTT

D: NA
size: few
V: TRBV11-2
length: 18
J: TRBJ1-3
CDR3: CASSLGFSWGPSGNAIYF
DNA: TGTGCCAGCAGCTTAGGTTTTTCTTGGGGCCCATCTGGAAACGCCATATATTTT

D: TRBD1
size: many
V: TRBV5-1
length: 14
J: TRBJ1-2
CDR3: CASSFVDRGYGYTF
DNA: TGCGCCAGCAGCTTCGTCGACAGGGGCTATGGCTACACCTTC

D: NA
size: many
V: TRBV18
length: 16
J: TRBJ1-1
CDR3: CASSPTGTGMNTEAFF
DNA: TGTGCCAGCTCACCAACTGGGACGGGGATGAACACTGAAGCTTTCTTT

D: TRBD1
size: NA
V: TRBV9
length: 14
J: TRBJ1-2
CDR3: CASSVAGTDYGYTF
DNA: TGTGCCAGCAGCGTAGCCGGGACAGACTATGGCTACACCTTC

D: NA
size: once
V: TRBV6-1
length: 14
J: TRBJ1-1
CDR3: CASSDVRVSTEAFF
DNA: TGTGCCAGCAGTGACGTCAGGGTTTCCACTGAAGCTTTCTTT

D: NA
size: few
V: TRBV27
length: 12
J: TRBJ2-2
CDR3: CASATNTGELFF
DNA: TGTGCCAGCGCCACGAACACCGGGGAGCTGTTTTTT

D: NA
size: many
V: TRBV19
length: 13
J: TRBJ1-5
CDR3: CASSGLGHQPQHF
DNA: TGTGCCAGTAGTGGTCTAGGCCATCAGCCCCAGCATTTT

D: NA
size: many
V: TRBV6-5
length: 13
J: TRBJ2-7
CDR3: CASSYELYYEQYF
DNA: TGTGCCAGCAGTTACGAGTTGTACTACGAGCAGTACTTC

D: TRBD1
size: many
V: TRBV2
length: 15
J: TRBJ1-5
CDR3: CASSAGTVSNQPQHF
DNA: TGTGCCAGCAGCGCTGGGACAGTAAGCAATCAGCCCCAGCATTTT

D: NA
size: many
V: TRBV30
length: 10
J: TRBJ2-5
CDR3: CAWSQETQYF
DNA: TGTGCCTGGAGTCAGGAGACCCAGTACTTC

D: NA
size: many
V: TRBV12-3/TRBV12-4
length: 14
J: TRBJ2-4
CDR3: CASSHRQAKNIKYF
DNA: TGTGCCAGCAGTCATAGACAGGCCAAAAACATTAAGTACTTC

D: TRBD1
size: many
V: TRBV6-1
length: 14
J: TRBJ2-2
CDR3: CAIGTAQNTGELFF
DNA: TGTGCCATAGGGACAGCCCAAAACACCGGGGAGCTGTTTTTT

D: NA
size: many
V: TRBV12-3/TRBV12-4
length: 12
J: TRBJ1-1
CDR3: CASSPGFAEAFF
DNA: TGTGCCAGCAGCCCAGGGTTTGCTGAAGCTTTCTTT

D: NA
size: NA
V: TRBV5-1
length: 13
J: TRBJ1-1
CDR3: CASSLDGWSEAFF
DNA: TGCGCCAGCAGCTTGGACGGGTGGTCTGAAGCTTTCTTT

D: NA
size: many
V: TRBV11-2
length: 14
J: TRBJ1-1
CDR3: CASISPGLRGEAFF
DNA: TGTGCCAGTATTTCACCAGGACTCAGGGGAGAAGCTTTCTTT

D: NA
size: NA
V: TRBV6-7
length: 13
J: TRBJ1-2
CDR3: CASRGGPNYGYTF
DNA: TGTGCCAGCAGGGGAGGGCCTAACTATGGCTACACCTTC

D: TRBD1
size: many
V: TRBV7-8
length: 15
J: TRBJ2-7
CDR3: CASSLQQGAMYEQYF
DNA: TGTGCCAGCAGCTTACAGCAGGGGGCGATGTACGAGCAGTACTTC

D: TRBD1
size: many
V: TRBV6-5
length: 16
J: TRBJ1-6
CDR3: CASSYQLQGDGSPLHF
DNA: TGTGCCAGCAGTTATCAACTCCAGGGGGACGGTTCACCCCTCCACTTT

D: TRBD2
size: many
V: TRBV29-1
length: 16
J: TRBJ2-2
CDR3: CSVAPFLGEGHGELFF
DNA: TGCAGCGTTGCGCCGTTTCTCGGGGAGGGTCACGGGGAGCTGTTTTTT

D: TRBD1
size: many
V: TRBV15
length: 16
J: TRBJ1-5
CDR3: CATSRGDSYSNQPQHF
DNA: TGTGCCACCAGCAGAGGGGACAGCTATAGCAATCAGCCCCAGCATTTT

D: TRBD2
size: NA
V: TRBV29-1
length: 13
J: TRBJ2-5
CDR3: CSVGSTSEETQYF
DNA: TGCAGCGTTGGAAGTACTAGCGAGGAGACCCAGTACTTC

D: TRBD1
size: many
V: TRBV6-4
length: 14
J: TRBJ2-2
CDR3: CASSTGANTGELFF
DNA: TGTGCCAGCAGTACAGGGGCGAACACCGGGGAGCTGTTTTTT

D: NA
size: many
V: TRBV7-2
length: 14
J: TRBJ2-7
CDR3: CASSLAMGLYEQYF
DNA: TGTGCCAGCAGCTTAGCGATGGGGCTCTACGAGCAGTACTTC

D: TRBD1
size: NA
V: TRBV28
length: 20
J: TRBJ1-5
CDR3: CASSSRGQGGFWGSNQPQHF
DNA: TGTGCCAGCAGTTCCCGGGGACAGGGGGGGTTCTGGGGAAGCAATCAGCCCCAGCATTTT

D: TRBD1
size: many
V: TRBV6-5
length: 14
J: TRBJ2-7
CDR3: CASSTGGLSYEQYF
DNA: TGTGCCAGCAGTACAGGGGGCCTCTCCTACGAGCAGTACTTC

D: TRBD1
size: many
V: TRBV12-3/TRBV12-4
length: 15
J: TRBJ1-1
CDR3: CASSPAGQPNTEAFF
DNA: TGTGCCAGCAGTCCAGCGGGACAGCCGAACACTGAAGCTTTCTTT

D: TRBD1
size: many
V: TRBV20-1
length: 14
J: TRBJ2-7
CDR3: CSATRGPWGHEQYF
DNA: TGCAGTGCCACTAGGGGGCCCTGGGGCCACGAGCAGTACTTC

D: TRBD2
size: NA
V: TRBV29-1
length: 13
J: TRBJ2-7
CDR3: CGVSRDYSYEQYF
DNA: TGCGGCGTTAGCAGGGACTACTCCTACGAGCAGTACTTC

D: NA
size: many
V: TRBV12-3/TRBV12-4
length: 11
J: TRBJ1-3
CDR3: CASSFTNTIYF
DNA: TGTGCCAGCAGTTTTACGAACACCATATATTTT

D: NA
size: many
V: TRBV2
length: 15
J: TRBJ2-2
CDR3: CASSDSGGWGGELFF
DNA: TGTGCCAGCAGTGATTCCGGGGGTTGGGGCGGGGAGCTGTTTTTT

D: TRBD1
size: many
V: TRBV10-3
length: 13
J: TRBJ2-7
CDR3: CAISRQGPYEQYF
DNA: TGTGCCATCAGTAGACAGGGCCCCTACGAGCAGTACTTC

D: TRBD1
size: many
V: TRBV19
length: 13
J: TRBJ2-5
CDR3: CASSTDRGETQYF
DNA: TGTGCCAGTAGCACGGACAGGGGAGAGACCCAGTACTTC

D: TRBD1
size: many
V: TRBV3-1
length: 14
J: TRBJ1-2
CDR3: CASSHSTGAYGYTF
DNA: TGTGCCAGCAGCCATTCGACAGGGGCATATGGCTACACCTTC

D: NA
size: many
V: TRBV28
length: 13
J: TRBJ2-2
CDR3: CASSLTGPGELFF
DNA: TGTGCCAGCAGTCTGACTGGGCCCGGGGAGCTGTTTTTT

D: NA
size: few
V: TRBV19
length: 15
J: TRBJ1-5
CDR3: CASSSGIFLNQPQHF
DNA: TGTGCCAGTAGTTCCGGGATATTCTTAAATCAGCCCCAGCATTTT

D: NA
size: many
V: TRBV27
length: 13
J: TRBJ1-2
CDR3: CASSLGGSYGYTF
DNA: TGTGCCAGCAGTTTAGGGGGGTCCTATGGCTACACCTTC

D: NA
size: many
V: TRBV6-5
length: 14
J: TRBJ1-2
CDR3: CASSYSPGAYGYTF
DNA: TGTGCCAGCAGTTACTCTCCAGGAGCCTATGGCTACACCTTC

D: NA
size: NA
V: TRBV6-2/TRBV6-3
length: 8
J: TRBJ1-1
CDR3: CASSRAFF
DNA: TGTGCCAGCAGTAGAGCTTTCTTT

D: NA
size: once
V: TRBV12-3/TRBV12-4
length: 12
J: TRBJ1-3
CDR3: CASSLLHPTIHF
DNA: TGTGCCAGCAGTTTGTTACATCCGACTATACATTTT

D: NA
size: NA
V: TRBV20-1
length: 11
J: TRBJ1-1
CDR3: CSAREDVEAFF
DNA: TGCAGTGCTAGGGAGGACGTTGAAGCTTTCTTT

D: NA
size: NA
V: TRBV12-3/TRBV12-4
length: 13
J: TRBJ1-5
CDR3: CASSMRENQPQHF
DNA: TGTGCCAGCAGTATGCGGGAAAATCAGCCCCAGCATTTT

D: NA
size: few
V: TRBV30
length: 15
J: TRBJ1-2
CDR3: CAWSVLDAGSYGYTF
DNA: TGTGCCTGGAGTGTACTAGACGCCGGGTCCTATGGCTACACCTTC

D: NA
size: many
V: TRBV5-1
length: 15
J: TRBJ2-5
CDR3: CASSLTGGREETQYF
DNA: TGCGCCAGCAGCTTGACGGGGGGCCGAGAAGAGACCCAGTACTTC

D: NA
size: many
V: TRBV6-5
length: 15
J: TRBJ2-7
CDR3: CASMGWDVVSYEQYF
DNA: TGTGCCAGCATGGGGTGGGACGTCGTCTCCTACGAGCAGTACTTC

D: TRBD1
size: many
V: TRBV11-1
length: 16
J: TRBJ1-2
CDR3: CASSSGFATGDSGYTF
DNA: TGTGCCAGCAGCTCCGGGTTCGCTACAGGGGACTCTGGCTACACCTTC

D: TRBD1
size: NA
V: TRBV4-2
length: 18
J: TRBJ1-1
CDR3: CASSQELEMTGTNTEASF
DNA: TGTGCCAGCAGCCAAGAACTTGAAATGACAGGGACGAACACTGAAGCTTCCTTT

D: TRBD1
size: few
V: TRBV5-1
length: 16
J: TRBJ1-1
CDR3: CASSSGQGGVNTEAFF
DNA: TGCGCCAGCAGCTCAGGACAGGGAGGGGTGAACACTGAAGCTTTCTTT